This TCR beta chain appears in the sequencing data of a study of follicular helper T cells after annual influenza vaccination. About the study: Across the 2013-2014, 2014-2015 and 2015-2016 vaccination seasons, some subjects were resampled.

The sample's time point: 2015-2016 season, pre-vaccination. Each time point used roughly 35 to 100 mL of blood. Using immunoSEQ multiplex PCR, the repertoire was profiled, and TCRdb retains in-frame clones only, with some absent. The sample consists of several thousand clones, about 84% of them appearing once. This sample comprised CXCR5+ CD38- circulating T follicular helper cells from blood, obtained on the day of influenza vaccination. Subset defined: circulating Tfh, non-naive CD4+CXCR5+PD-1+ (ICOS+CD38+ or ICOS-CD38-). This TCR came from an adult who received the influenza vaccine.

The CDR3 region is CASSDWGSSTDTQYF. The CDR3 bases are TGTGCCAGCAGTGACTGGGGAAGTAGCACAGATACGCAGTATTTT. The chain uses TRBV6-4 and TRBJ2-3; D is unresolved. CDR1 and CDR2 from the germline V gene are MRHNA and SNTAGT. V shed 1 base and J shed 0 bases, with 8 bases lying between them. The length of the CDR3 is 15 residues.